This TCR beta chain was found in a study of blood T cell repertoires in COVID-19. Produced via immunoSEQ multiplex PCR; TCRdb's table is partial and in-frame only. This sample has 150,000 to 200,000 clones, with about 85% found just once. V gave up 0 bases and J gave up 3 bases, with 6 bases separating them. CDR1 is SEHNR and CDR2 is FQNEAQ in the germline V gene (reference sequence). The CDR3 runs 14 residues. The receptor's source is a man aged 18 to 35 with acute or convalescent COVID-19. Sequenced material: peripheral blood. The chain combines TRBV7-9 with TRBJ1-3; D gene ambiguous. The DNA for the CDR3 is TGTGCCAGCAGCTTAGCTGAGGGTGGAAACACCATATATTTT. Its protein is CASSLAEGGNTIYF.